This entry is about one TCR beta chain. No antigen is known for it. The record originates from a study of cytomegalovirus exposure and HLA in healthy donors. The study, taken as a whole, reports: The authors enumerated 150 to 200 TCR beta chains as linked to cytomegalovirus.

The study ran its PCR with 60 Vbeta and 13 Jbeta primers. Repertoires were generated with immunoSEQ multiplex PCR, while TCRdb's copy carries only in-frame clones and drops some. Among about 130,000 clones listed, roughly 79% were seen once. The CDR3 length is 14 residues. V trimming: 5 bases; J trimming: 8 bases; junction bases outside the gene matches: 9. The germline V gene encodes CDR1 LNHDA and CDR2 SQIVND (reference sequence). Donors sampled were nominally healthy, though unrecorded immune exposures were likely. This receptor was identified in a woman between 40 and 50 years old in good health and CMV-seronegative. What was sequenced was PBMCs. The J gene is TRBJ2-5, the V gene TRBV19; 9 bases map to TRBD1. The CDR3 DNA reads TGTGCCAGTAGTCCTGGGACAGGGCAAGGAACCCAGTACTTC. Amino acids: CASSPGTGQGTQYF.